This T cell receptor beta chain was sequenced during a study of T-cell memory formation after mild COVID-19. The wider study: TCR clusters were mostly donor specific.

Germline CDR1 and CDR2: SGHVS and FNYEAQ. This CDR3 contains 14 residues. The V end was cut by 3 bases, the J end by 6 bases, with 11 bases between. TCRdb re-called the 5' RACE reads through MiXCR, storing one row per CDR3 protein. The sample contains 500,000 to 550,000 distinct CDR3 sequences, about a fifth of which appear only once. In the case of this clonotype: Its antigen is still unknown.

Whole-study findings and limits: Pre-infection memory already had some responding clones, implying cross-reactive memory joined. Of the contracting clones, CD4+ ones lay mainly in CM and EM, and CD8+ ones in EMRA. Clones that got smaller from day 15 to 85 had even CD4/CD8, while clones growing later tipped toward CD4+.

What was sequenced was PBMCs or a T cell subset sorted from them (not recorded which). J is TRBJ2-2 and V is TRBV7-6; no clear D. This sequence originates from an adult woman who had mild COVID-19 (a few samples of this study predate the infection). Cell type and time point are not known. DNA of the CDR3: TGTGCCAGCAGCTTTGTATACAAGTCCGGGGAGCTGTTTTTT. Protein product: CASSFVYKSGELFF.